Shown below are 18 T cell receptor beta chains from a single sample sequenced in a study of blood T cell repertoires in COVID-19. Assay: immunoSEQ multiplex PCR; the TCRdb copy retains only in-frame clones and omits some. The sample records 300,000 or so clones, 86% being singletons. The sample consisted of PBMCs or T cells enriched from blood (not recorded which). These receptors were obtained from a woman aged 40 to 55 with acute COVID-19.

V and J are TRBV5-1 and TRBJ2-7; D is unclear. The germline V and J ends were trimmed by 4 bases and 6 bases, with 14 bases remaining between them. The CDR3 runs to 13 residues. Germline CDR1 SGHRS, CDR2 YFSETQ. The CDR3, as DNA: TGCGCCAGCAGCCCGCTAGGTTCCAGCGAGCAGTACTTC. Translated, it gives CASSPLGSSEQYF.

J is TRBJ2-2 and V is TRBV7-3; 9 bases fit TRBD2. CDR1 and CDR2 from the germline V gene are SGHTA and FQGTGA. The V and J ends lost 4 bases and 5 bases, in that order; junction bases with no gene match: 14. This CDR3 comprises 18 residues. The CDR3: CASSSKGGGSGSTGELFF. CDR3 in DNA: TGTGCCAGCAGCTCCAAGGGCGGGGGTAGCGGGAGTACCGGGGAGCTGTTTTTT.

The CDR3 sequence is CASSLELNTEAFF. As DNA, the CDR3 is TGCGCCAGCAGCTTGGAACTAAACACTGAAGCTTTCTTT. The chain carries TRBV5-1 and TRBJ1-1; D unclear. The germline CDR1 and CDR2 sequences are SGHRS and YFSETQ. The CDR3 runs 13 residues. V was clipped by 0 bases and J by 2 bases, with 5 bases between them.

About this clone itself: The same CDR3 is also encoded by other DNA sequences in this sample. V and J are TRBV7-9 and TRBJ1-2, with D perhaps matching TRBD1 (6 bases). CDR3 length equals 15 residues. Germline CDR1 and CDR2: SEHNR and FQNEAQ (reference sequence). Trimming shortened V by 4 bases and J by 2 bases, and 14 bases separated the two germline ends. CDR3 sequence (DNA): TGTGCCAGCAGCTGGACCGGGACACCCAACTATGGCTACACCTTC. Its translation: CASSWTGTPNYGYTF.

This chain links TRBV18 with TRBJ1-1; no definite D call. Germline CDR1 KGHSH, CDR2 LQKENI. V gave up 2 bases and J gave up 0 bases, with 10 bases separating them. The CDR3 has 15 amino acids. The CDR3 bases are TGTGCCAGCTCACCAAATGGCGGAATGAACACTGAAGCTTTCTTT. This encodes CASSPNGGMNTEAFF.

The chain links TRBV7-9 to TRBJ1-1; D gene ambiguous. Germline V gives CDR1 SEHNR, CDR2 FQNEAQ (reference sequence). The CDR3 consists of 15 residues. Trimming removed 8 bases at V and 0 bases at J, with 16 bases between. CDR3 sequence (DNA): TGTGCCAGCGACCCCGGGGAGGGAATGAACACTGAAGCTTTCTTT. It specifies CASDPGEGMNTEAFF.

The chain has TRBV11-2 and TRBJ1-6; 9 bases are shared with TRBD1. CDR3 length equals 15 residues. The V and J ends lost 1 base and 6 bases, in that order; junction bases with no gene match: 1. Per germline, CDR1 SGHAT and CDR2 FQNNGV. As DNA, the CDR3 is TGTGCCAGCAGCTTAGGGGGACAGGGTAATTCACCCCTCCACTTT. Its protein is CASSLGGQGNSPLHF.

Here the CDR3 DNA reads TGTGCTAGTGGTGCAGCCCAGGGTTGGGGCACAGATACGCAGTATTTT. Protein sequence: CASGAAQGWGTDTQYF. The gene calls are TRBV12-5 and TRBJ2-3; the D gene is possibly TRBD1 (5 bases). Germline CDR1 LGHNT, CDR2 FRNRAP. This CDR3 region has 16 residues. Trimming cost V 5 bases and J 1 base, with 16 bases left between them.

CDR3 nucleotides: TGTGCCAGCAGCTTGGACCCGGGACAGGGGAGCGAGCAGTACTTC. The encoded protein is CASSLDPGQGSEQYF. This rearrangement joins TRBV5-4 to TRBJ2-7; 10 bases map to TRBD1. In germline, CDR1 is SGHNT, CDR2 YYREEE (reference sequence). The CDR3 is 15 amino acids. With 0 bases clipped from V and 6 bases from J, the junction kept 6 bases outside the gene matches.

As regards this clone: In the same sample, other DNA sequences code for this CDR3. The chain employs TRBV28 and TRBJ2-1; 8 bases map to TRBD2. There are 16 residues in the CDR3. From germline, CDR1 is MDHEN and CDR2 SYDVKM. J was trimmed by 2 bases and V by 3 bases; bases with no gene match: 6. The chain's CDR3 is CASSLLSGGTYNEQFF. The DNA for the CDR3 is TGTGCCAGCAGTTTGTTGAGCGGGGGAACCTACAATGAGCAGTTCTTC.

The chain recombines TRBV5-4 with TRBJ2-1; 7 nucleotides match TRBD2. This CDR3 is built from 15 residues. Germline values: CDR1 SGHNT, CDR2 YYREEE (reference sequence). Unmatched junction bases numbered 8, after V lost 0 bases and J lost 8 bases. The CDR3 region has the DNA TGTGCCAGCAGCTTGGATAGCGGGCCCGTCGATGAGCAGTTCTTC. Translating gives CASSLDSGPVDEQFF.

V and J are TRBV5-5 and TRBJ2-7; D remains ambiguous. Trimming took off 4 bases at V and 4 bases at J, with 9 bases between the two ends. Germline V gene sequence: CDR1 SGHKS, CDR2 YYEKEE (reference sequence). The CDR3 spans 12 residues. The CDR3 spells CASSPSEYEQYF. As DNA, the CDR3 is TGTGCCAGCAGCCCATCTGAGTACGAGCAGTACTTC. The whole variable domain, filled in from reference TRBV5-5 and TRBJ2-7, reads DAGVTQSPTHLIKTRGQQVTLRCSPISGHKSVSWYQQVLGQGPQFIFQYYEKEERGRGNFPDRFSARQFPNYSSELNVNALLLGDSALYLCASSPSEYEQYFGPGTRLTVT.

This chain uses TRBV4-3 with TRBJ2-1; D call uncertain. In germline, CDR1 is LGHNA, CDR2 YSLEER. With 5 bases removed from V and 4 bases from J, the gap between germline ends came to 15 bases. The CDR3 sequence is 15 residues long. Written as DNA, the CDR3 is TGCGCCAGCAGCAAAAGAGGCACCGGATACAATGAGCAGTTCTTC. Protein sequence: CASSKRGTGYNEQFF.

CDR3 region: CASSATGLAGGNEQFF. The CDR3 DNA reads TGTGCCAGCAGCGCAACGGGGCTAGCGGGAGGTAATGAGCAGTTCTTC. V and J are TRBV11-2 and TRBJ2-1, with 11 bases matching TRBD2. Germline values: CDR1 SGHAT, CDR2 FQNNGV. The CDR3 consists of 16 residues. The V and J ends lost 5 bases and 7 bases, in that order; junction bases with no gene match: 10.

The CDR3 DNA sequence: TGTGCCAGTAGTATAGGGGGACAGCCACCCCAAGAGACCCAGTACTTC. This sequence encodes CASSIGGQPPQETQYF. The chain is built from TRBV19 and TRBJ2-5; 7 nucleotides align to TRBD1. This CDR3 contains 16 residues. V was pared by 1 base and J by 1 base, with 6 bases of the junction left unmatched. The germline V gene has CDR1 LNHDA and CDR2 SQIVND (reference sequence).

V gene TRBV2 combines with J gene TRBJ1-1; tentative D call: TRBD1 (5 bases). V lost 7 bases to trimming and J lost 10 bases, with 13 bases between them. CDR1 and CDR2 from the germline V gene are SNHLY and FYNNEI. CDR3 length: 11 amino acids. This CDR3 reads CASKIQGTAFF. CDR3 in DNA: TGTGCCAGCAAGATCCAGGGAACAGCTTTCTTT. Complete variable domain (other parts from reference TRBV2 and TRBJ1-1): EPEVTQTPSHQVTQMGQEVILRCVPISNHLYFYWYRQILGQKVEFLVSFYNNEISEKSEIFDDQFSVERPDGSNFTLKIRSTKLEDSAMYFCASKIQGTAFFGQGTRLTVV.

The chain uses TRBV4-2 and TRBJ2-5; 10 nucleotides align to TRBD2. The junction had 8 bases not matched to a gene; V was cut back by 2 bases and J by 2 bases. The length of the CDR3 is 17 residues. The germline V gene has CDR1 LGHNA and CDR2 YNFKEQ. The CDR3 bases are TGTGCCAGCAGCCAAAACGGACTAGCGGAGATACAAGAGACCCAGTACTTC. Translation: CASSQNGLAEIQETQYF.

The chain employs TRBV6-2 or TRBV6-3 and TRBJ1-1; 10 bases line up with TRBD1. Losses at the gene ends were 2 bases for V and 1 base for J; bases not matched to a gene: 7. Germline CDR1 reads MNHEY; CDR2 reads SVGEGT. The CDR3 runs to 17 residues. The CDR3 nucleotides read TGTGCCAGCAGTTACGGGGGACAGGGGACGGCGAACACTGAAGCTTTCTTT. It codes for CASSYGGQGTANTEAFF.